One and the same sample provided the 24 T cell receptor beta chains below, sequenced in a study of shared clonotypes between healthy human individuals. This table comes from immunoSEQ multiplex PCR, and its TCRdb copy is limited to in-frame clones, with some not included. The table shows over a million clones, with about 80% occurring only once. The specimen sequenced was memory CD4+ T cells from PBMCs. Subset described: CD45RA-negative fraction. All receptors derive from a man between 18 and 29 years old in good health. Some clones in this sample may be carry-over from other donors' samples.

This clone was found once. The gene calls are TRBV5-1 and TRBJ2-1; 9 bases are a match to TRBD2. The CDR3 extends over 15 amino acids. J lost 6 bases, V lost 4 bases, and 8 bases had no gene match. CDR1 and CDR2 from the germline V gene are SGHRS and YFSETQ. The CDR3 sequence is CASSRGLAPTNEQFF. CDR3 coding DNA: TGCGCCAGCAGCCGAGGACTAGCGCCCACCAATGAGCAGTTCTTC.

The rearrangement links TRBV11-2 to TRBJ2-3; 8 bases line up with TRBD1. The germline V gene has CDR1 SGHAT and CDR2 FQNNGV. This CDR3 spans 17 amino acids. Unmatched junction bases numbered 12, after V lost 1 base and J lost 6 bases. CDR3 in DNA: TGTGCCAGCAGCTTAGTGGACTGGGACAGGCCCGGGGATACGCAGTATTTT. It codes for CASSLVDWDRPGDTQYF.

With regard to this clone: Other nucleotide sequences in the sample specify the same CDR3. The chain carries TRBV28 and TRBJ2-6; TRBD1 matches at 8 bases. The CDR3 is 15 amino acids. Germline CDR1 is MDHEN and CDR2 is SYDVKM. The junction had 5 bases not matched to a gene; V was cut back by 6 bases and J by 4 bases. The CDR3 here is CASSLTGAGANVLTF. The DNA of the CDR3 is TGTGCCAGCAGCTTGACAGGGGCCGGGGCCAACGTCCTGACTTTC.

This clone has just one count. J is TRBJ2-1 and V is TRBV18; D may be TRBD1 (6 bases). The CDR3 covers 14 residues. The germline V gene encodes CDR1 KGHSH and CDR2 LQKENI. Trimming cost V 3 bases and J 4 bases, with 10 bases left between them. CDR3 in amino acids: CASSPRQDYNEQFF. CDR3 nucleotides: TGTGCCAGCTCACCCCGACAGGATTACAATGAGCAGTTCTTC.

Here the CDR3 DNA reads TGTGCCAGCAGCTTAGATACAGGGGGCTACTACGAGCAGTACTTC. It translates to CASSLDTGGYYEQYF. The chain employs TRBV11-2 and TRBJ2-7; 9 bases match TRBD1. This CDR3 is built from 15 residues. The J segment lost 3 bases and the V segment lost 0 bases, leaving 3 bases of the junction unmatched. Germline V lookup: CDR1 SGHAT, CDR2 FQNNGV.

The rearrangement uses TRBV11-3 and TRBJ2-3; TRBD2 agrees at 11 bases. The ends lost 5 bases at V and 5 bases at J; junction bases unmatched: 6. This CDR3 region has 15 residues. Germline V gives CDR1 SGHNT, CDR2 YENEEA. This chain's CDR3 is CASSPGLADQDTQYF. The CDR3 region has the DNA TGTGCCAGCAGCCCGGGACTAGCGGATCAAGATACGCAGTATTTT.

The rearrangement uses TRBV5-1 and TRBJ1-3; 9 nucleotides line up with TRBD1. V dropped 2 bases and J dropped 0; count of bases not matched to a gene: 9. The CDR3 runs to 18 residues. CDR1 and CDR2 from the germline V gene are SGHRS and YFSETQ. As DNA, the CDR3 is TGCGCCAGCAGCTTAACCCGGGACAGGGAAAACTCTGGAAACACCATATATTTT. Protein product: CASSLTRDRENSGNTIYF.

The V and J genes are TRBV2 and TRBJ1-5, with unresolved D. Germline V gene lookup returns CDR1 SNHLY and CDR2 FYNNEI. There are 12 residues in the CDR3. V lost 0 bases, J lost 7 bases, and 4 bases lay in between. This chain's CDR3 is CASSEAPQPQHF. The CDR3 bases are TGTGCCAGCAGTGAAGCGCCCCAGCCCCAGCATTTT.

The chain has TRBV13 and TRBJ2-2; no reliable D call. This CDR3 is built from 13 residues. V was cut by 0 bases and J by 6 bases, with 5 bases left in between. The V gene's germline CDR1 is PRHDT and CDR2 FYEKMQ (reference sequence). CDR3 sequence (DNA): TGTGCCAGCAGCTTAGGGACGCCCGGGGAGCTGTTTTTT. This translates into CASSLGTPGELFF. The entire variable domain, with the rest obtained from reference TRBV13 and TRBJ2-2, is as follows: AAGVIQSPRHLIKEKRETATLKCYPIPRHDTVYWYQQGPGQDPQFLISFYEKMQSDKGSIPDRFSAQQFSDYHSELNMSSLELGDSALYFCASSLGTPGELFFGEGSRLTVL.

J is TRBJ2-3 and V is TRBV19, with D tentatively TRBD2 (5 bases). Germline V lookup: CDR1 LNHDA, CDR2 SQIVND (reference sequence). Trimming cost V 3 bases and J 1 base, with 11 bases left between them. The CDR3 runs 15 residues. The CDR3 region is CASSIGNSGTDTQYF. As DNA, the CDR3 is TGTGCCAGTAGTATTGGGAATAGCGGCACAGATACGCAGTATTTT.

J is TRBJ2-1 and V is TRBV5-1; 9 bases line up with TRBD2. The CDR3 runs 15 residues. Germline lookup yields CDR1 SGHRS and CDR2 YFSETQ. The ends lost 3 bases at V and 9 bases at J; junction bases unmatched: 10. The CDR3 nucleotides read TGCGCCAGCAGCTCCTTAGCGGGAGTTAACAGTGAGCAGTTCTTC. Amino acid sequence: CASSSLAGVNSEQFF.

This sequence joins TRBV6-1 and TRBJ1-1; D gene unclear. Trimming cost V 8 bases and J 8 bases, with 18 bases left between them. This CDR3 has 13 amino acids. Germline V gene sequence: CDR1 MNHNS, CDR2 SASEGT. The CDR3 sequence: CASGERPRNEAFF. As DNA, the CDR3 is TGTGCCAGCGGGGAGAGACCCAGGAACGAAGCTTTCTTT.

The chain is built from TRBV10-3 and TRBJ2-7; TRBD1 aligns across 10 bases. Germline V gene data show CDR1 as ENHRY and CDR2 as SYGVKD. This CDR3 comprises 13 residues. The trim removed 8 bases at V and 6 bases at J, leaving 7 bases unmatched. This CDR3 reads CAIGSTGGGEQYF. In DNA, the CDR3 is TGTGCCATCGGGTCGACAGGGGGCGGCGAGCAGTACTTC.

The chain has TRBV18 and TRBJ2-7; TRBD2 matches 11 bases. The CDR3 runs 15 residues. CDR1 is KGHSH, CDR2 LQKENI, per germline. Losses at the gene ends were 2 bases for V and 6 bases for J; bases not matched to a gene: 6. The CDR3 region is CASSPLISGRGEQYF. DNA for the CDR3: TGTGCCAGCTCACCATTAATTAGCGGGAGGGGCGAGCAGTACTTC.

The J gene is TRBJ2-1, the V gene TRBV28; TRBD2 matches 7 bases. Germline CDR1 is MDHEN and CDR2 is SYDVKM. The CDR3 extends over 15 amino acids. After removal of 3 bases from V and 1 base from J, the junction contained 3 bases not matched to a gene. The CDR3 coding sequence is TGTGCCAGCAGTTTGGCTAGCGGTTCCTACAATGAGCAGTTCTTC. Translated, it gives CASSLASGSYNEQFF.

Regarding this clone: With a much larger clone just one base away, this may be a read error. This chain joins TRBV14 and TRBJ2-7; 9 nucleotides match TRBD2. Germline lookup yields CDR1 SGHDN and CDR2 FVKESK. This CDR3 is built from 15 residues. The CDR3 DNA sequence: TGTGCCAGCAGCTATGGTGGGAGCGGGAGGCGCGAGCAGTGCTTC. This sequence encodes CASSYGGSGRREQCF.

J is TRBJ2-7 and V is TRBV7-6; D not resolved. The CDR3 length is 14 residues. V lost 1 base to trimming and J lost 6 bases, with 13 bases between them. Germline V CDR1 and CDR2: SGHVS, FNYEAQ. CDR3 loop: CASSLVEISREQYF. DNA of the CDR3: TGTGCCAGCAGCTTAGTAGAGATTTCTCGCGAGCAGTACTTC.

V and J are TRBV5-1 and TRBJ1-2; 10 bases are a match to TRBD1. Germline V gene data show CDR1 as SGHRS and CDR2 as YFSETQ. The V and J ends lost 4 bases and 8 bases, in that order; junction bases with no gene match: 5. This CDR3 is built from 13 residues. CDR3: CASSAGQGPGYTF. The DNA for the CDR3 is TGCGCCAGCAGCGCGGGACAGGGGCCCGGCTACACCTTC.

The chain has TRBV6-6 and TRBJ2-7; TRBD2 matches 12 bases. Germline V lookup: CDR1 MNHNY, CDR2 SVGAGI (reference sequence). The CDR3 has 15 amino acids. V dropped 7 bases and J dropped 1; count of bases not matched to a gene: 5. In DNA, the CDR3 is TGTGCCAGCACCCTAACTAGCGGGAGGTCCTACGAGCAGTACTTC. This gives the protein CASTLTSGRSYEQYF.

The J gene is TRBJ2-1, the V gene TRBV19; TRBD2 agrees at 13 bases. The CDR3 covers 15 residues. CDR1 LNHDA and CDR2 SQIVND come from the germline V gene (reference sequence). J was trimmed by 10 bases and V by 4 bases; bases with no gene match: 7. CDR3 DNA: TGTGCCAGTAGTACCGGACTAGCGGGAGCTGGGGAGCAGTTCTTC. Protein sequence: CASSTGLAGAGEQFF.

This clone has more than one count but fewer than ten. V and J are TRBV7-9 and TRBJ1-5; 9 bases line up with TRBD1. The CDR3 is 13 amino acids. Germline V gives CDR1 SEHNR, CDR2 FQNEAQ (reference sequence). J was trimmed by 7 bases and V by 5 bases; bases with no gene match: 3. CDR3 loop: CASSRTGEQPQHF. The CDR3 coding sequence is TGTGCCAGCAGCCGGACAGGGGAACAGCCCCAGCATTTT. Variable domain in full (rest from reference TRBV7-9 and TRBJ1-5): DTGVSQNPRHKITKRGQNVTFRCDPISEHNRLYWYRQTLGQGPEFLTYFQNEAQLEKSRLLSDRFSAERPKGSFSTLEIQRTEQGDSAMYLCASSRTGEQPQHFGDGTRLSIL.

V and J are TRBV6-6 and TRBJ1-3; D is perhaps TRBD1 (5 bases). This CDR3 has 15 amino acids. Germline CDR1 reads MNHNY; CDR2 reads SVGAGI (reference sequence). Trimming pared 6 bases from V and 3 bases from J, leaving 15 bases between. In DNA, the CDR3 is TGTGCCAGCAGCCTCGATCAGGGTTTTGGAAACACCATATATTTT. Protein: CASSLDQGFGNTIYF.

The genes are TRBV2 and TRBJ1-1, with D possibly matching TRBD1 (6 bases). V was pared by 5 bases and J by 4 bases, with 23 bases between. Germline V gene data show CDR1 as SNHLY and CDR2 as FYNNEI. The CDR3 consists of 17 residues. The CDR3 region is CASSQYDLQGVSTEAFF. CDR3 coding DNA: TGTGCCAGCAGTCAATACGACCTACAGGGTGTCAGCACTGAAGCTTTCTTT.

This clone was counted only a few times. The V gene is TRBV2, the J gene TRBJ1-5, with 11 bases fitting TRBD1. The CDR3 is 14 amino acids. Unmatched junction bases numbered 8, after V lost 7 bases and J lost 9 bases. Germline assignment: CDR1 SNHLY and CDR2 FYNNEI. The CDR3 is CASTGQGVPGPQHF. The DNA for the CDR3 is TGTGCCAGCACGGGACAGGGGGTCCCGGGGCCCCAGCATTTT. Based on the CDR3 plus reference TRBV2 and TRBJ1-5, the full variable domain is EPEVTQTPSHQVTQMGQEVILRCVPISNHLYFYWYRQILGQKVEFLVSFYNNEISEKSEIFDDQFSVERPDGSNFTLKIRSTKLEDSAMYFCASTGQGVPGPQHFGDGTRLSIL.